Below are 16 T cell receptor beta chains sequenced from a single sample in a study of blood T cell repertoires in COVID-19. The repertoire was sequenced with immunoSEQ multiplex PCR; TCRdb's copy has only in-frame clones and lacks some. The table includes 84,000 or so clones, 80% detected once. Specimen: peripheral blood. Source of these receptors: a woman older than 75 with acute or convalescent COVID-19.

The J gene is TRBJ2-3, the V gene TRBV5-1; 9 nucleotides match TRBD1. The germline V gene encodes CDR1 SGHRS and CDR2 YFSETQ. The junction had 5 bases not matched to a gene; V was cut back by 4 bases and J by 5 bases. This CDR3 has 14 amino acids. CDR3 loop: CASSPQGAEDTQYF. CDR3 coding DNA: TGCGCCAGCAGCCCACAGGGGGCGGAAGATACGCAGTATTTT. Filled out from reference TRBV5-1 and TRBJ2-3, the complete variable domain reads KAGVTQTPRYLIKTRGQQVTLSCSPISGHRSVSWYQQTPGQGLQFLFEYFSETQRNKGNFPGRFSGRQFSNSRSEMNVSTLELGDSALYLCASSPQGAEDTQYFGPGTRLTVL.

V usage is TRBV4-2 and J usage is TRBJ2-1; TRBD2 matches 13 bases. In germline, CDR1 is LGHNA, CDR2 YNFKEQ. The CDR3 spans 18 residues. Trimming cost V 4 bases and J 3 bases; bases outside gene matches: 9. DNA of the CDR3: TGTGCCAGCAGCCCCGGGACTAGCGGGATTGAGATCTACAATGAGCAGTTCTTC. Translated: CASSPGTSGIEIYNEQFF.

The rearrangement joins TRBV4-2 to TRBJ1-6; 7 positions agree with TRBD1. This CDR3 region has 17 residues. Per germline, CDR1 LGHNA and CDR2 YNFKEQ. J lost 5 bases, V lost 3 bases, and 10 bases had no gene match. This CDR3 reads CASSHPDRAGNNSPLHF. CDR3 DNA: TGTGCCAGCAGCCACCCCGACAGGGCGGGGAATAATTCACCCCTCCACTTT.

The gene calls are TRBV7-8 and TRBJ2-5; 9 positions match TRBD2. Germline loops: CDR1 SGHVS, CDR2 FQNEAQ. The V gene end was trimmed by 5 bases and the J gene end by 14 bases; junction bases not matched to a gene: 18. The CDR3 is 15 residues long. CDR3 amino acids: CASSLITSGLRNYYF. Here the CDR3 DNA reads TGTGCCAGCAGCCTTATAACTAGCGGGCTCAGAAATTATTACTTC.

The chain joins TRBV6-5 to TRBJ1-2; TRBD1 matches 9 bases. The CDR3 totals 15 residues. The germline gives CDR1 MNHEY, CDR2 SVGAGI. Losses at the gene ends were 7 bases for V and 6 bases for J; bases not matched to a gene: 12. CDR3 amino acids: CASNRAGTGIHGYTF. CDR3 DNA: TGTGCCAGCAACCGAGCCGGGACAGGGATCCATGGCTACACCTTC.

This chain links TRBV7-8 with TRBJ2-1; TRBD2 matches 14 bases. Germline CDR1 SGHVS, CDR2 FQNEAQ. The CDR3 is 15 residues long. Losses at the gene ends were 8 bases for V and 9 bases for J; bases not matched to a gene: 9. Written as DNA, the CDR3 is TGTGCCAGCGGGCACCGACTAGCGGGGGGGCCTGAGCAGTTCTTC. Translated, it gives CASGHRLAGGPEQFF.

This clone was seen a handful of times. The rearrangement links TRBV24-1 to TRBJ2-1, with a tentative D call TRBD1 (6 bases). Between the trimmed V and J ends, which lost 7 bases and 8 bases, there was a span of 11 bases. This CDR3 region has 12 residues. CDR1 KGHDR and CDR2 SFDVKD come from the germline V gene. CDR3 sequence (DNA): TGTGCCACCAGATCACAGGGAGATGAGCAGTTCTTC. Its protein is CATRSQGDEQFF.

This chain connects TRBV6-1 to TRBJ1-4, with D perhaps TRBD1 (6 bases). The CDR3 has 11 amino acids. V lost 3 bases to trimming and J lost 17 bases, with 13 bases between them. Germline CDR1 is MNHNS and CDR2 is SASEGT. The CDR3 DNA follows: TGTGCCAGCAGTGATGGACCAGGGGAATTTTTT. Encoded protein: CASSDGPGEFF.

The chain links TRBV5-1 to TRBJ1-1, with D hard to call. The germline V gene encodes CDR1 SGHRS and CDR2 YFSETQ. The length of the CDR3 is 15 residues. The V end was cut by 3 bases, the J end by 1 base, with 13 bases between. CDR3 sequence (DNA): TGCGCCAGCAGCTCCCAACCGGGATCGAACACTGAAGCTTTCTTT. Protein product: CASSSQPGSNTEAFF.

The rearrangement links TRBV30 to TRBJ2-1, with D unclear. V was shortened by 3 bases and J by 0 bases, with 9 bases between the two germline ends. The CDR3 is 14 amino acids. Looked up from germline, CDR1 is GTSNPN and CDR2 is SVGIG (reference sequence). Here the CDR3 reads CAWSRGASYNEQFF. CDR3 DNA: TGTGCCTGGAGCAGAGGCGCCTCCTACAATGAGCAGTTCTTC.

This clone was found once. This chain uses TRBV2 with TRBJ2-5; 7 nucleotides match TRBD1. Germline loops: CDR1 SNHLY, CDR2 FYNNEI. The length of the CDR3 is 18 residues. J lost 1 base, V lost 1 base, and 12 bases had no gene match. The CDR3 loop is CASSEVRAGGAPQETQYF. The DNA of the CDR3 is TGTGCCAGCAGTGAAGTTAGGGCAGGGGGAGCCCCCCAAGAGACCCAGTACTTC.

This clone was picked up one time. The chain couples TRBV18 to TRBJ2-7; maybe TRBD2 (6 bases). CDR1 is KGHSH, CDR2 LQKENI, per germline. The length of the CDR3 is 15 residues. V shed 0 bases and J shed 4 bases, with 13 bases lying between them. The CDR3 DNA reads TGTGCCAGCTCACCACCGCGGGGTGTAGCGTACGAGCAGTACTTC. It yields the protein CASSPPRGVAYEQYF.

This clone came up a few times. The chain carries TRBV7-2 and TRBJ1-2; D gene uncertain. Per the germline V gene, CDR1 is SGHTA and CDR2 is FQGNSA. The length of the CDR3 is 17 residues. V was cut by 4 bases and J by 1 base, with 19 bases left in between. The CDR3 loop reads CASSSLVGSGNNYGYTF. The DNA of the CDR3 is TGTGCCAGCAGCTCCTTAGTGGGGTCGGGGAATAACTATGGCTACACCTTC.

This sequence joins TRBV5-1 and TRBJ2-1, with 13 nucleotides matching TRBD2. V lost 4 bases to trimming and J lost 3 bases; unmatched junction nucleotides: 4. Germline CDR1 SGHRS, CDR2 YFSETQ. This CDR3 spans 16 amino acids. Written as DNA, the CDR3 is TGCGCCAGCAGCCGGACTAGCGGGAGTCTCTACAATGAGCAGTTCTTC. Its translation is CASSRTSGSLYNEQFF.

V usage is TRBV6-1 and J usage is TRBJ2-3, with 15 bases matching TRBD2. CDR1 and CDR2 from the germline V gene are MNHNS and SASEGT. This CDR3 spans 18 amino acids. Germline trimming cut 1 base from V and 8 bases from J; bases unmatched to any gene: 10. Here the CDR3 reads CASSEVPPGLAGGSTQYF. CDR3 sequence (DNA): TGTGCCAGCAGTGAAGTTCCCCCCGGACTAGCGGGGGGGAGTACGCAGTATTTT.

This chain uses TRBV4-1 with TRBJ1-2; 7 bases map to TRBD1. Germline CDR1 reads MGHRA; CDR2 reads YSYEKL. The CDR3 extends over 17 amino acids. Unmatched junction bases numbered 11, after V lost 0 bases and J lost 4 bases. CDR3 DNA: TGCGCCAGCAGCCAAGATGTGGCCAGGGGGAAAGTCTATGGCTACACCTTC. Its protein is CASSQDVARGKVYGYTF.